These 17 T cell receptor beta chains came from one sample sequenced in a study of glioma-infiltrating T cells. Using RNA template, CDR3s of TCR alpha and beta were amplified with iRepertoire arm-PCR. MiXCR, applied by TCRdb to the multiplex PCR reads, yields one record per CDR3 protein. The table includes approximately 17,000 distinct CDR3 sequences, over 45% detected once. The sample was glioma tissue, nonneoplastic brain tissue, or PBMCs (not recorded which). The receptors stem from a human donor with low-grade glioma or glioblastoma, undergoing nonglioma brain surgery, or in good health (not recorded which).

This clonotype was detected only once. The rearrangement uses TRBV20-1 and TRBJ2-3; no firm D call. Trimming shortened V by 0 bases and J by 4 bases, and 17 bases separated the two germline ends. Germline CDR1 reads DFQATT; CDR2 reads SNEGSKA (reference sequence). The CDR3 is 16 amino acids. The CDR3 DNA reads TGCAGTGCTAGAGATCCCTCATCCGCCGGGCCAGATACGCAGTATTTT. Protein sequence: CSARDPSSAGPDTQYF.

J is TRBJ2-5 and V is TRBV6-2 or TRBV6-3; no definite D call. Germline V CDR1 and CDR2: MNHEY, SVGEGT. V was cut by 6 bases and J by 1 base, with 3 bases left in between. The CDR3 is 11 amino acids. CDR3 protein: CASRSQETQYF. For the CDR3, the DNA is TGTGCCAGCAGGAGCCAAGAGACCCAGTACTTC.

In this sample, this clonotype turned up a few times. V and J are TRBV6-2 or TRBV6-3 and TRBJ2-3; 8 bases map to TRBD1. J lost 4 bases, V lost 4 bases, and 1 base had no gene match. CDR3 length equals 13 residues. Germline V lookup: CDR1 MNHEY, CDR2 SVGEGT. CDR3 nucleotides: TGTGCCAGCAGTTTACAGGGGGCAGATACGCAGTATTTT. It specifies CASSLQGADTQYF.

This clonotype was recorded a few times. The chain has TRBV6-1 and TRBJ1-5, with D perhaps matching TRBD1 (5 bases). V lost 9 bases and J lost 0, with 9 bases in between. Germline values: CDR1 MNHNS, CDR2 SASEGT. The CDR3 spans 13 residues. The CDR3 DNA is TGTGCCAGTGGGACGTATAGCAATCAGCCCCAGCATTTT. As protein: CASGTYSNQPQHF.

The V and J genes are TRBV20-1 and TRBJ2-3; no clear D gene. Germline CDR1 DFQATT, CDR2 SNEGSKA (reference sequence). There are 14 residues in the CDR3. V dropped 0 bases and J dropped 1 base, with 8 bases sitting between them. For the CDR3, the DNA is TGCAGTGCTAGAGATTCGGCAGGCACAGATACGCAGTATTTT. This codes for CSARDSAGTDTQYF.

This clonotype was recorded a few times. V gene TRBV4-1 combines with J gene TRBJ1-1; no clear D. V was shortened by 0 bases and J by 2 bases, with 13 bases between the two germline ends. Per germline, CDR1 MGHRA and CDR2 YSYEKL. The CDR3 has 16 amino acids. CDR3: CASSQDVYRSNTEAFF. As DNA, the CDR3 is TGCGCCAGCAGCCAAGATGTATATAGGTCCAACACTGAAGCTTTCTTT.

The rearrangement links TRBV20-1 to TRBJ1-1; no definite D call. CDR3 length equals 10 residues. Per germline, CDR1 DFQATT and CDR2 SNEGSKA (reference sequence). V lost 3 bases, J lost 8 bases, and 7 bases lay in between. This chain's CDR3 is CSARFGEAFF. The CDR3 DNA reads TGCAGTGCTAGGTTCGGAGAAGCTTTCTTT.

The V and J genes are TRBV6-2 or TRBV6-3 and TRBJ2-7; D is unresolved. V lost 6 bases, J lost 1 base, and 13 bases lay in between. Germline lookup yields CDR1 MNHEY and CDR2 SVGEGT. The CDR3 is 14 amino acids. CDR3 nucleotides: TGTGCCAGCAGAATGACATTCTCTTCCTACGAGCAGTACTTC. As protein: CASRMTFSSYEQYF.

The genes are TRBV18 and TRBJ1-1, with a weak D call TRBD1 (5 bases). The CDR3 is 13 residues long. Trimming shortened V by 8 bases and J by 0 bases, and 10 bases separated the two germline ends. Germline-derived CDR1 and CDR2 are KGHSH and LQKENI. This chain's CDR3 is CASADRLNTEAFF. The CDR3 bases are TGTGCCAGCGCTGACAGATTGAACACTGAAGCTTTCTTT.

The chain employs TRBV7-2 and TRBJ2-1, with unresolved D. Looked up from germline, CDR1 is SGHTA and CDR2 is FQGNSA. V dropped 2 bases and J dropped 7 bases, with 9 bases sitting between them. This CDR3 region has 13 residues. Written as DNA, the CDR3 is TGTGCCAGCAGCTTAATAACTTGGAATGAGCAGTTCTTC. This encodes CASSLITWNEQFF.

The chain joins TRBV19 to TRBJ1-5, with D possibly matching TRBD1 (6 bases). The CDR3 sequence is 14 residues long. Trimming pared 6 bases from V and 3 bases from J, leaving 12 bases between. Germline loops: CDR1 LNHDA, CDR2 SQIVND (reference sequence). Here the CDR3 reads CASRTGIYNQPQHF. The DNA for the CDR3 is TGTGCCAGTAGGACAGGTATCTACAATCAGCCCCAGCATTTT.

J is TRBJ1-2 and V is TRBV6-1; D possibly corresponds to TRBD1 (6 bases). The CDR3 spans 14 residues. Germline assignment: CDR1 MNHNS and CDR2 SASEGT. Trimming left V 5 bases short and J 8 bases short, with 18 bases between. CDR3 sequence (DNA): TGTGCCAGCAGTCCACAGTTGGGGGCAGGGGGCTACACCTTC. This gives the protein CASSPQLGAGGYTF.

This chain uses TRBV7-2 with TRBJ1-2; no definite D call. V lost 5 bases and J 7 bases, leaving 11 bases between the germline ends. CDR1 is SGHTA and CDR2 is FQGNSA in the germline V gene. The CDR3 is 12 amino acids. This chain's CDR3 is CASSRDYSGYTF. The CDR3 region has the DNA TGTGCCAGCAGCCGCGACTATAGTGGCTACACCTTC.

This clonotype was observed once. The chain combines TRBV19 with TRBJ2-7; 9 positions match TRBD1. The CDR3 has 14 amino acids. CDR1 is LNHDA, CDR2 SQIVND, per germline (reference sequence). CDR3 loop: CVSSIRGQGYEQYF. The DNA of the CDR3 is TGTGTTAGTAGTATAAGGGGACAGGGCTACGAGCAGTACTTC.

This clonotype occurred a few times. The chain combines TRBV27 with TRBJ2-7, with D tentatively TRBD2 (5 bases). The CDR3 totals 13 residues. CDR1 is MNHEY and CDR2 is SMNVEV in the germline V gene (reference sequence). V was clipped by 6 bases and J by 0 bases, with 9 bases between them. This CDR3 is CASRIARSYEQYF. CDR3 bases: TGTGCCAGCAGGATAGCGCGCTCCTACGAGCAGTACTTC.

The chain combines TRBV9 with TRBJ2-3; D is tentatively TRBD1 or TRBD2 (6 bases each). Germline V gene lookup returns CDR1 SGDLS and CDR2 YYNGEE. The CDR3 is 15 residues long. V gave up 1 base and J gave up 0 bases, with 9 bases separating them. Here the CDR3 reads CASSVRGASTDTQYF. The CDR3 bases are TGTGCCAGCAGCGTAAGGGGGGCTAGCACAGATACGCAGTATTTT.

This chain joins TRBV6-5 and TRBJ2-7; D remains ambiguous. Germline CDR1 reads MNHEY; CDR2 reads SVGAGI. The CDR3 has 14 amino acids. Deletions cut 5 bases from V and 0 bases from J, with 11 bases between. The CDR3 nucleotides are TGTGCCAGCAGTATTCCGGGTTCCTCCTACGAGCAGTACTTC. As protein: CASSIPGSSYEQYF.